These 16 T cell receptor beta chains share one sample of origin, sequenced in a study of shared clonotypes between healthy human individuals. Only in-frame clones appear in the TCRdb table, and some are missing; sequencing was by immunoSEQ multiplex PCR. The data show hundreds of thousands of clones, over 65% seen once. The sequenced sample consisted of PBMCs. Receptor source: a woman between 40 and 50 years old in good health. Some clones in this sample may be carry-over from other donors' samples.

This sequence joins TRBV7-9 and TRBJ1-1; no definite D call. V lost 3 bases, J lost 6 bases, and 14 bases lay in between. CDR1 is SEHNR, CDR2 FQNEAQ, per germline (reference sequence). This CDR3 is 14 amino acids long. This CDR3 is CASSLEVAVSEAFF. The CDR3 bases are TGTGCCAGCAGCTTGGAGGTAGCGGTATCTGAAGCTTTCTTT.

The V gene is TRBV28, the J gene TRBJ2-7; 8 positions match TRBD2. The CDR3 is made up of 13 amino acids. Germline CDR1 MDHEN, CDR2 SYDVKM. J gave up 3 bases and V 6 bases, and 4 bases lay outside the gene matches. The CDR3 coding sequence is TGTGCCAGCAGGGGCGGGAGGTACTACGAGCAGTACTTC. This codes for CASRGGRYYEQYF.

On this clone: At one boundary the junction diverges from the germline segment, which might be a read error. This chain joins TRBV6-6 and TRBJ1-4, with no clear D. CDR1 and CDR2 from the germline V gene are MNHNY and SVGAGI (reference sequence). This CDR3 has 14 residues. CDR3: CARSYRQNNEKLFF. The CDR3 nucleotides read TGTGCCAGAAGTTATCGGCAGAACAATGAAAAACTGTTTTTT.

This clone was observed a few times. V gene TRBV5-5 combines with J gene TRBJ2-7; D gene unclear. Trimming took off 2 bases at V and 3 bases at J, with 12 bases between the two ends. The CDR3 has 14 amino acids. Germline lookup yields CDR1 SGHKS and CDR2 YYEKEE (reference sequence). Here the CDR3 reads CASSFWEGDYEQYF. CDR3 coding DNA: TGTGCCAGCAGCTTTTGGGAAGGAGACTACGAGCAGTACTTC.

This sequence joins TRBV27 and TRBJ2-7; a possible D gene is TRBD2 (6 bases). Trimming took off 7 bases at V and 3 bases at J, with 16 bases between the two ends. There are 14 residues in the CDR3. Germline V gene lookup returns CDR1 MNHEY and CDR2 SMNVEV (reference sequence). CDR3 loop: CASTPDYPYYEQYF. As DNA, the CDR3 is TGTGCCAGCACCCCGGACTATCCTTACTACGAGCAGTACTTC.

This chain uses TRBV5-4 with TRBJ1-3, with D possibly TRBD1 on 5 matching bases. This CDR3 region has 17 residues. V lost 0 bases and J 0 bases, leaving 13 bases between the germline ends. Germline V gene sequence: CDR1 SGHNT, CDR2 YYREEE (reference sequence). CDR3 nucleotide sequence: TGTGCCAGCAGCTTGGATCCCCGAGGGACCTCTGGAAACACCATATATTTT. Translated, it gives CASSLDPRGTSGNTIYF.

A note on this clone: Germline is not matched at one junction end, which may reflect a read error. The V gene is TRBV11-2, the J gene TRBJ1-3; the match to TRBD1 covers 7 bases. Germline V gene data show CDR1 as SGHAT and CDR2 as FQNNGV. The CDR3 extends over 13 amino acids. The CDR3 sequence is CASSVDRAYTIYF. CDR3 DNA sequence: TGTGCCAGCAGCGTAGACAGGGCGTACACCATATATTTT.

This chain links TRBV6-1 with TRBJ2-7, with 7 bases matching TRBD2. V dropped 8 bases and J dropped 3; count of bases not matched to a gene: 10. There are 14 residues in the CDR3. Germline CDR1 and CDR2: MNHNS and SASEGT. The DNA for the CDR3 is TGTGCCAGCGGGGAGGGTCCGACGATCTACGAGCAGTACTTC. This codes for CASGEGPTIYEQYF.

This chain connects TRBV4-2 to TRBJ2-3, with TRBD2 matching over 15 bases. This CDR3 has 16 amino acids. Germline V CDR1 and CDR2: LGHNA, YNFKEQ. Trimming cost V 4 bases and J 4 bases; bases outside gene matches: 3. The CDR3 region is CASSLGLAGGSDTQYF. In nucleotides, the CDR3 is TGTGCCAGCAGCCTGGGACTAGCGGGAGGCTCAGATACGCAGTATTTT.

The chain joins TRBV5-8 to TRBJ2-5; a possible D gene is TRBD2 (5 bases). CDR3 length: 14 amino acids. The V and J ends lost 2 bases and 5 bases respectively, with 13 bases between them. From germline, CDR1 is SGHTS and CDR2 YDEGEE. The DNA of the CDR3 is TGTGCCAGCAGCTTCCGAAGGGAGTACGAGACCCAGTACTTC. It encodes CASSFRREYETQYF.

This chain connects TRBV5-4 to TRBJ2-3, with 13 bases that match TRBD2. J gave up 4 bases and V 4 bases, and 6 bases lay outside the gene matches. Germline V gene lookup returns CDR1 SGHNT and CDR2 YYREEE (reference sequence). The CDR3 length is 16 residues. As DNA, the CDR3 is TGTGCCAGCAGCGCGACTAGCGGGAGGAGGGCAGATACGCAGTATTTT. Protein product: CASSATSGRRADTQYF.

V and J are TRBV7-2 and TRBJ1-2; 8 bases line up with TRBD1. Germline loops: CDR1 SGHTA, CDR2 FQGNSA. Trimming took 1 base from V and 6 from J; bases not matched to a gene: 10. The CDR3 extends over 16 amino acids. CDR3 sequence: CASSLDGRGPRNGYTF. CDR3 coding DNA: TGTGCCAGCAGCTTAGATGGCAGGGGGCCTCGAAATGGCTACACCTTC. Full variable domain (remainder filled in from reference TRBV7-2 and TRBJ1-2): GAGVSQSPSNKVTEKGKDVELRCDPISGHTALYWYRQSLGQGLEFLIYFQGNSAPDKSGLPSDRFSAERTGGSVSTLTIQRTQQEDSAVYLCASSLDGRGPRNGYTFGSGTRLTVV.

The chain couples TRBV4-1 to TRBJ1-5, with no clear D. The CDR3 sequence is 16 residues long. Between the trimmed V and J ends, which lost 0 bases and 4 bases, there was a span of 13 bases. From germline, CDR1 is MGHRA and CDR2 YSYEKL. The CDR3 DNA sequence: TGCGCCAGCAGCCAAGAGACGGTAAGATTAAATCAGCCCCAGCATTTT. Its protein product is CASSQETVRLNQPQHF.

This chain joins TRBV7-7 and TRBJ2-2, with TRBD2 matching 9 bases. The length of the CDR3 is 16 residues. V shed 5 bases and J 0 bases; nucleotides not matched to a gene: 4. In germline, CDR1 is SSHAT, CDR2 FNYEAQ (reference sequence). CDR3 nucleotide sequence: TGTGCCAGCAGCCCAGCTAGCGGGACGAACACCGGGGAGCTGTTTTTT. It translates to CASSPASGTNTGELFF.

This rearrangement joins TRBV27 to TRBJ2-3, with D possibly being TRBD1 or TRBD2 (5 bases each). V gave up 3 bases and J gave up 6 bases, with 13 bases separating them. The CDR3 consists of 14 residues. Germline CDR1 and CDR2: MNHEY and SMNVEV (reference sequence). This CDR3 is CASSFSGTRDTQYF. Here the CDR3 DNA reads TGTGCCAGCAGTTTTTCCGGGACCAGGGATACGCAGTATTTT.

The chain links TRBV2 to TRBJ2-1, with 8 positions matching TRBD2. Germline values: CDR1 SNHLY, CDR2 FYNNEI. The V segment lost 5 bases and the J segment 3 bases; nucleotides outside the gene matches: 9. The CDR3 consists of 16 residues. CDR3 sequence (DNA): TGTGCCAGCAGTAAGCTAGCGGGCGCTAACTACAATGAGCAGTTCTTC. It translates to CASSKLAGANYNEQFF.